The subject of this entry is one T cell receptor beta chain. As yet, its antigen is unknown. Via MiXCR, TCRdb re-called the 5' RACE reads, giving one row per CDR3 protein. This sample has 500,000 to 550,000 distinct CDR3 sequences, with about a fifth found just once. These data originate in a study of T-cell memory formation after mild COVID-19. Looking at the study overall: Largely donor-specific sequence clusters came from a couple of donors. Study findings and constraints: Clonal second-wave expansions that peaked on day 37 had unconfirmed SARS-CoV-2 specificity. Contracting clones, day 15 to 85, had balanced CD4/CD8, and later expanders favored CD4+.

This CDR3 is built from 14 residues. The germline V and J ends were trimmed by 3 bases and 2 bases, with 10 bases remaining between them. Per germline, CDR1 SEHNR and CDR2 FQNEAQ (reference sequence). The genes are TRBV7-9 and TRBJ1-1; D is unresolved. This receptor was identified in an adult woman who had mild COVID-19 (a few samples of this study predate the infection). Cell type and time point are not known. Sequencing was performed on PBMCs or a T cell subset sorted from them (not recorded which). CDR3 amino acids: CASSLRSRNTEAFF. The DNA of the CDR3 is TGTGCCAGCAGCTTGAGATCCCGTAACACTGAAGCTTTCTTT.